A selection of T cell receptor beta chains follows, all from one sample in a study of blood T cell repertoires in COVID-19. Sequenced by immunoSEQ multiplex PCR; TCRdb stores in-frame clones only, minus some. The sample has over 100,000 clones; around nine tenths are singletons. The sample taken for sequencing was peripheral blood. Receptors originate from a middle-aged man with acute or convalescent COVID-19. Both conserved end residues are part of each CDR3. The D gene is left open where the match is weak. Size is omitted from some rows. Given values are once, few, many or a class for expanded clones.

size: NA; J: TRBJ2-1; D: NA; V: TRBV23-1; CDR3: CASSPRTDSYNEQFF; DNA: TGCGCCAGCAGTCCAAGGACTGACTCCTACAATGAGCAGTTCTTC
size: NA; J: TRBJ1-1; D: TRBD1; V: TRBV6-2/TRBV6-3; CDR3: CASSYNRRTGGGAWTEAFF; DNA: TGTGCCAGCAGTTACAATCGTAGGACAGGGGGTGGCGCGTGGACTGAAGCTTTCTTT
size: NA; J: TRBJ1-6; D: TRBD1; V: TRBV3-1/TRBV3-2; CDR3: CASSTLTGSNSPLHF; DNA: TGTGCCAGCAGCACCCTGACAGGGTCGAATTCACCCCTCCACTTT
size: NA; J: TRBJ2-7; D: NA; V: TRBV6-1; CDR3: CASSDTAIYEQYF; DNA: TGTGCCAGCAGTGATACAGCAATCTACGAGCAGTACTTC
size: NA; J: TRBJ2-7; D: NA; V: TRBV5-4; CDR3: CASSLDLAAYEQYF; DNA: TGTGCCAGCAGCTTGGACCTAGCAGCGTACGAGCAGTACTTC
size: NA; J: TRBJ2-3; D: NA; V: TRBV5-6; CDR3: CASSFRDPSLYF; DNA: TGTGCCAGCAGCTTCCGGGATCCTAGTCTGTATTTT
size: NA; J: TRBJ2-5; D: TRBD2; V: TRBV7-2; CDR3: CASSQGLADQYF; DNA: TGTGCCAGCAGCCAGGGACTAGCGGACCAGTACTTC
size: NA; J: TRBJ1-1; D: TRBD1; V: TRBV18; CDR3: CASSPKGQGFEAFF; DNA: TGTGCCAGCTCACCAAAGGGACAGGGTTTTGAAGCTTTCTTT
size: NA; J: TRBJ2-3; D: NA; V: TRBV4-3; CDR3: CASSQGRGRSGGTDTQYF; DNA: TGCGCCAGCAGCCAAGGAAGGGGGAGGAGCGGGGGCACAGATACGCAGTATTTT
size: NA; J: TRBJ1-5; D: TRBD1; V: TRBV5-1; CDR3: CASSQTGGNQPQHF; DNA: TGCGCCAGCAGCCAGACAGGGGGCAATCAGCCCCAGCATTTT
size: NA; J: TRBJ2-7; D: NA; V: TRBV10-2; CDR3: CASSVYRSYEQYF; DNA: TGCGCCAGCAGTGTTTACCGGTCCTACGAGCAGTACTTC
size: NA; J: TRBJ2-5; D: TRBD2; V: TRBV10-3; CDR3: CAISAGSGGQETQYF; DNA: TGTGCCATCAGCGCGGGATCGGGGGGCCAAGAGACCCAGTACTTC
size: NA; J: TRBJ2-7; D: TRBD2; V: TRBV7-2; CDR3: CASNPVGGRRINEQYF; DNA: TGTGCCAGCAACCCCGTGGGCGGGAGAAGGATCAACGAGCAGTACTTC
size: NA; J: TRBJ1-2; D: TRBD1; V: TRBV27; CDR3: CASSRQTGAEANYGYTF; DNA: TGTGCCAGCAGTCGCCAAACAGGGGCTGAAGCTAACTATGGCTACACCTTC
size: NA; J: TRBJ1-2; D: NA; V: TRBV12-3/TRBV12-4; CDR3: CASYREPYGYTF; DNA: TGTGCCAGTTACAGGGAGCCCTATGGCTACACCTTC
size: NA; J: TRBJ2-3; D: TRBD2; V: TRBV7-2; CDR3: CASSTSSWRGGRVGTQYF; DNA: TGTGCCAGCAGCACCTCTAGTTGGCGGGGGGGTCGTGTCGGTACGCAGTATTTT
size: NA; J: TRBJ2-7; D: NA; V: TRBV19; CDR3: CASSIVDQGSEQYF; DNA: TGTGCCAGTAGTATAGTTGATCAGGGATCCGAGCAGTACTTC
size: NA; J: TRBJ2-1; D: NA; V: TRBV5-1; CDR3: CASSLEPGRNEQFF; DNA: TGCGCCAGCAGCTTGGAGCCAGGGCGGAATGAGCAGTTCTTC
size: NA; J: TRBJ1-1; D: NA; V: TRBV5-1; CDR3: CASSLVTAGTEAFF; DNA: TGCGCCAGCAGCTTGGTGACGGCCGGGACTGAAGCTTTCTTT
size: NA; J: TRBJ1-5; D: NA; V: TRBV19; CDR3: CASNPTGSNQPQHF; DNA: TGTGCCAGTAATCCAACAGGGAGCAATCAGCCCCAGCATTTT
size: NA; J: TRBJ2-1; D: NA; V: TRBV27; CDR3: CASGQLGNEQFF; DNA: TGTGCCAGTGGACAGTTGGGCAATGAGCAGTTCTTC
size: NA; J: TRBJ1-4; D: TRBD1; V: TRBV11-1; CDR3: CASSGRQGRNEKLFF; DNA: TGTGCCAGCAGCGGACGACAGGGGCGTAATGAAAAACTGTTTTTT
size: NA; J: TRBJ2-7; D: TRBD1; V: TRBV6-2/TRBV6-3; CDR3: CASSYSWTGEYEQYF; DNA: TGTGCCAGCAGTTATAGTTGGACAGGGGAGTACGAGCAGTACTTC
size: NA; J: TRBJ1-1; D: NA; V: TRBV30; CDR3: CAWSVQWATEAFF; DNA: TGTGCCTGGAGTGTACAGTGGGCCACTGAAGCTTTCTTT
size: NA; J: TRBJ2-5; D: TRBD1; V: TRBV25-1; CDR3: CASSPKGAARGETQYF; DNA: TGTGCCAGCAGCCCGAAGGGGGCGGCCCGTGGAGAGACCCAGTACTTC
size: few; J: TRBJ1-6; D: NA; V: TRBV9; CDR3: CASSVGEGSPLHF; DNA: TGTGCCAGCAGCGTAGGGGAGGGATCACCCCTCCACTTT
size: NA; J: TRBJ2-3; D: NA; V: TRBV7-2; CDR3: CASSLGLNTDTQYF; DNA: TGTGCCAGCAGCTTAGGGCTTAACACAGATACGCAGTATTTT
size: NA; J: TRBJ2-5; D: TRBD1; V: TRBV5-4; CDR3: CASRGDRVGQETQYF; DNA: TGTGCCAGCAGGGGGGACAGGGTAGGGCAAGAGACCCAGTACTTC